This TCR beta chain was recovered during a study of blood T cell repertoires in COVID-19. Profiled with immunoSEQ multiplex PCR; TCRdb holds only in-frame clones, not every one. The sample has around 220,000 clones, roughly 89% seen once; the top ten hold about 7%. CDR3 length equals 15 residues. Trimming pared 1 base from V and 1 base from J, leaving 10 bases between. Germline CDR1 is SGHRS and CDR2 is YFSETQ. V and J are TRBV5-1 and TRBJ2-3; D uncertain. The receptor was isolated from a woman in her forties who had recovered from COVID-19. Input material: PBMCs or T cells enriched from blood (not recorded which). In DNA, the CDR3 is TGCGCCAGCAGCTTGTCTCACTATCGCACAGATACGCAGTATTTT. Protein sequence: CASSLSHYRTDTQYF.